This T cell receptor beta chain stems from a study of metastatic and nonmetastatic thyroid tumors. Study overall: Peripheral blood and tumor or nodule samples from malignant and benign thyroid patients were compared.

Per the original data handling: Clinicopathological groups supplied CDR3 differences that were used to build a distant-metastasis classifier for papillary thyroid cancer. Through MiXCR, TCRdb re-clonotyped the PCR reads. These V and J calls originate from TCRdb's pipeline instead of the authors' own analysis. The data show approximately 7,700 clones, just under 30% seen once. Thyroid surgery was performed in patients who had received no treatment beforehand. The CDR3 covers 16 residues. Germline values: CDR1 SGHRS, CDR2 YFSETQ. The ends were cut back, 2 bases at V and 6 bases at J, with 18 bases in the middle. Remarks on this clone: Antigen unknown.

Findings and caveats of the study: Reportedly, malignant thyroid tumors had significantly higher TCR beta diversity than benign nodules, in blood and tumor.

Sequencing was done on a sample of tumor tissue. The chain links TRBV5-1 to TRBJ2-1, with D tentatively TRBD1 or TRBD2 (7 bases each). The TCR was taken from a female donor with papillary thyroid cancer or a benign thyroid nodule (not recorded which). Some clones in this sample may be carry-over from other donors' samples. The CDR3 reads CASSFPSGGGFNEQFF. Written as DNA, the CDR3 is TGCGCCAGCAGCTTCCCTAGCGGAGGGGGCTTCAATGAGCAGTTCTTC. Combining the CDR3 with reference TRBV5-1 and TRBJ2-1 gives the whole variable domain KAGVTQTPRYLIKTRGQQVTLSCSPISGHRSVSWYQQTPGQGLQFLFEYFSETQRNKGNFPGRFSGRQFSNSRSEMNVSTLELGDSALYLCASSFPSGGGFNEQFFGPGTRLTVL.